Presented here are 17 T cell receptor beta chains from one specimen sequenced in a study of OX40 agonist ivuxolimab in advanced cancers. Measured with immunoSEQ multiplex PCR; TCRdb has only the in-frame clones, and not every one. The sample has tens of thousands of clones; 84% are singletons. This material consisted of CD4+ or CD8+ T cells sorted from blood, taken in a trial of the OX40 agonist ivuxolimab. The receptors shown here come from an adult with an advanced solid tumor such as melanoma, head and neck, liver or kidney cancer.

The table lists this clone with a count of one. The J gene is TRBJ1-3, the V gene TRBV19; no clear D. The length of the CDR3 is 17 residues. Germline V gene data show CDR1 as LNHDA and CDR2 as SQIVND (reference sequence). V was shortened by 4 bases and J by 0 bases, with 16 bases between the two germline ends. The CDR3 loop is CASSTYYSLSSGNTIYF. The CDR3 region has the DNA TGTGCCAGTAGTACCTATTACTCACTTAGCTCTGGAAACACCATATATTTT.

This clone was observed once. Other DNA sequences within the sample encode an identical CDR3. CDR3 region: CASSYRGTGELFF. The CDR3, as DNA: TGTGCCAGCAGTTACAGGGGCACCGGGGAGCTGTTTTTT. V and J are TRBV6-5 and TRBJ2-2; TRBD1 is a possible D gene (5 bases). Trimming took 2 bases from V and 4 from J, leaving 5 bases between them. Germline V gene sequence: CDR1 MNHEY, CDR2 SVGAGI. The CDR3 length is 13 residues.

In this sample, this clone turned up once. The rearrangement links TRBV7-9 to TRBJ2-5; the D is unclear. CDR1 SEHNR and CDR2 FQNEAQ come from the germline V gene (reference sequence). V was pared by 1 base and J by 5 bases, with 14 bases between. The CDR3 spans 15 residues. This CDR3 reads CASSLEPLSSETQYF. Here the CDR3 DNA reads TGTGCCAGCAGCTTAGAACCCTTATCGTCTGAGACCCAGTACTTC.

CDR3 sequence reads: CASSPKGLGTYEQYF. The CDR3 DNA reads TGTGCCAGCAGTCCCAAGGGACTAGGGACCTACGAGCAGTACTTC. The gene calls are TRBV27 and TRBJ2-5; 8 nucleotides match TRBD2. With the DNA end fitting TRBJ2-7 better, the J assignment may be wrong. CDR1 MNHEY and CDR2 SMNVEV come from the germline V gene (reference sequence). The CDR3 loop spans 15 amino acids.

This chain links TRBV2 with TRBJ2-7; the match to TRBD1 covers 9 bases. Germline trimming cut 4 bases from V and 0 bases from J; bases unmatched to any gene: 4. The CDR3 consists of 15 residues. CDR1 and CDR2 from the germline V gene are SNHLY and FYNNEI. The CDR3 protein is CASSGDRANSYEQYF. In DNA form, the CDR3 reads TGTGCCAGCAGTGGGGACAGGGCCAACTCCTACGAGCAGTACTTC.

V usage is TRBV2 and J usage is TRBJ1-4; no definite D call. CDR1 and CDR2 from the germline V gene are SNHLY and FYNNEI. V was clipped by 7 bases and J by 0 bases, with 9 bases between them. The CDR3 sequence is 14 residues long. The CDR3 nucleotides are TGTGCCAGCAAAGGCTACTCAACTAATGAAAAACTGTTTTTT. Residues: CASKGYSTNEKLFF.

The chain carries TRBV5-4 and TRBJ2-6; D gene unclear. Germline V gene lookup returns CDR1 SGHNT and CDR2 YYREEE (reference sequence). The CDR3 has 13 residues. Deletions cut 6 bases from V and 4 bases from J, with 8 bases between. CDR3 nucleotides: TGTGCCAGCATCCGTCCGGGGGCCAACGTCCTGACTTTC. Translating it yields CASIRPGANVLTF.

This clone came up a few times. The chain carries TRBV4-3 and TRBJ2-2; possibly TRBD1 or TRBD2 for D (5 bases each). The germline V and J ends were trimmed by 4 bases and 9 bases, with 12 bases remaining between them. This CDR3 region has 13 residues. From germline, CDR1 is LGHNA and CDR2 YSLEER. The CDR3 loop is CASSPGTRRELFF. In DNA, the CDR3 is TGCGCCAGCAGCCCCGGGACGAGACGGGAGCTGTTTTTT.

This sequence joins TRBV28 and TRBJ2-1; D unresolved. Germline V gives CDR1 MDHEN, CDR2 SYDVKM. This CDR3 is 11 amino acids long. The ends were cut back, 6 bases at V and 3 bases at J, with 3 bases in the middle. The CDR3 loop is CASRDYNEQFF. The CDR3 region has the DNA TGTGCCAGCAGGGACTACAATGAGCAGTTCTTC. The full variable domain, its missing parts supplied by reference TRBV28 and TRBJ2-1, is DVKVTQSSRYLVKRTGEKVFLECVQDMDHENMFWYRQDPGLGLRLIYFSYDVKMKEKGDIPEGYSVSREKKERFSLILESASTNQTSMYLCASRDYNEQFFGPGTRLTVL.

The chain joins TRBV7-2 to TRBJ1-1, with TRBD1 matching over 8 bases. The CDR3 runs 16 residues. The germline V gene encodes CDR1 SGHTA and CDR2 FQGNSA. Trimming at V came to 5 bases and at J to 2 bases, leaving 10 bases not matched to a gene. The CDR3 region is CASSPRGGQGNTEAFF. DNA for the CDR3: TGTGCCAGCAGCCCGCGTGGAGGACAGGGCAACACTGAAGCTTTCTTT. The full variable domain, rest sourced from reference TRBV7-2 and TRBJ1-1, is GAGVSQSPSNKVTEKGKDVELRCDPISGHTALYWYRQSLGQGLEFLIYFQGNSAPDKSGLPSDRFSAERTGGSVSTLTIQRTQQEDSAVYLCASSPRGGQGNTEAFFGQGTRLTVV.

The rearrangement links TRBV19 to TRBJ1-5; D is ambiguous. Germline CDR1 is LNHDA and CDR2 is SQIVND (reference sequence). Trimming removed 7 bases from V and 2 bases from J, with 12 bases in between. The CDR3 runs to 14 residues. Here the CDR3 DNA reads TGTGCCAGTACTCTAGGTGGTGGCAATCAGCCCCAGCATTTT. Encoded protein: CASTLGGGNQPQHF.

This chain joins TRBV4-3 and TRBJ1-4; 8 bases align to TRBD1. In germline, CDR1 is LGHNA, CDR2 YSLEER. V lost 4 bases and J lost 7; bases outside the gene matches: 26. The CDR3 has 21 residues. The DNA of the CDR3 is TGCGCCAGCAGCCCTAGAACTCTTACCGGGACAGGCAAAATGGGGGGTGAAAAACTGTTTTTT. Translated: CASSPRTLTGTGKMGGEKLFF.

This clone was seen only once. The CDR3 here is CASSIATTNTEAFF. Here the CDR3 DNA reads TGTGCCAGTAGTATCGCGACTACGAACACTGAAGCTTTCTTT. The rearrangement joins TRBV19 to TRBJ1-1; no clear D gene. The V end was cut by 3 bases, the J end by 1 base, with 9 bases between. The CDR3 is made up of 14 amino acids. Per germline, CDR1 LNHDA and CDR2 SQIVND (reference sequence). Drawing the rest from reference TRBV19 and TRBJ1-1, the complete variable domain is DGGITQSPKYLFRKEGQNVTLSCEQNLNHDAMYWYRQDPGQGLRLIYYSQIVNDFQKGDIAEGYSVSREKKESFPLTVTSAQKNPTAFYLCASSIATTNTEAFFGQGTRLTVV.

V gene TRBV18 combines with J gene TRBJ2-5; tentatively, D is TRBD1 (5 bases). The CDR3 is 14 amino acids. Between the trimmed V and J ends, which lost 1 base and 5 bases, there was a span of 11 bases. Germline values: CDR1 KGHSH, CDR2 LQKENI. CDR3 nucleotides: TGTGCCAGCTCACCACGGGTAGGGGTGGAGACCCAGTACTTC. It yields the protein CASSPRVGVETQYF. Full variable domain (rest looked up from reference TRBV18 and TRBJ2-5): NAGVMQNPRHLVRRRGQEARLRCSPMKGHSHVYWYRQLPEEGLKFMVYLQKENIIDESGMPKERFSAEFPKEGPSILRIQQVVRGDSAAYFCASSPRVGVETQYFGPGTRLLVL.

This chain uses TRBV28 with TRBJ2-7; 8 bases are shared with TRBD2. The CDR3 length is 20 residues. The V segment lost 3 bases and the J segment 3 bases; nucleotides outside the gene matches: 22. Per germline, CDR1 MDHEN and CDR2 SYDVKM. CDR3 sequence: CASSFPPRSAGAHFVYEQYF. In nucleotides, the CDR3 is TGTGCCAGCAGTTTCCCCCCGCGTTCAGCGGGGGCCCATTTTGTCTACGAGCAGTACTTC.

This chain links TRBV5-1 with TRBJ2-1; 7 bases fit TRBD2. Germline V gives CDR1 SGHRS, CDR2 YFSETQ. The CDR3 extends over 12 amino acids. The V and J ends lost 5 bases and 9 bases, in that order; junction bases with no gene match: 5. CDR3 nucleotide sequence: TGCGCCAGCAGGGAACCTAGCGGTGAGCAGTTCTTC. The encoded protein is CASREPSGEQFF.

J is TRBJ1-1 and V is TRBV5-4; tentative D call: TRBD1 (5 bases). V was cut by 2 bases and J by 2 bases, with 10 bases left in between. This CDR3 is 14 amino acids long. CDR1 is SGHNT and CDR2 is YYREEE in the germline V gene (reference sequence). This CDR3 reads CASSFRELNTEAFF. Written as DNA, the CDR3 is TGTGCCAGCAGCTTCAGGGAACTTAACACTGAAGCTTTCTTT.